This TCR beta chain comes out of a study of blood T cell repertoires in COVID-19. Study at large: Samples representing acute and convalescent COVID-19 were sourced from the United States, Italy and Spain. Nucleic acid was either cDNA or gDNA, and it came from T cells, B-cell-depleted T cells, or PBMCs.

This clone was found a few times. Per the study methods: Amplified reference gene primers provided the basis for estimating nucleated cell counts. Assay used: immunoSEQ multiplex PCR; TCRdb lists only in-frame clones, some missing. D and trimming come from the DNA, and the V and J calls and clone size come from that table. The sample carries approximately 290,000 clones, 75% to 90% recorded once. V lost 5 bases and J lost 0; bases outside the gene matches: 1. CDR3 size: 13 residues. In germline, CDR1 is SGHVS, CDR2 FNYEAQ. The chain has TRBV7-6 and TRBJ2-7; 7 nucleotides align to TRBD2. This clonotype was obtained from a man under 40 with acute or convalescent COVID-19. The material sequenced was peripheral blood. DNA of the CDR3: TGTGCCAGCAGCACTAGCGCCTCCTACGAGCAGTACTTC. Protein product: CASSTSASYEQYF.